Listed here are 21 T cell receptor beta chains from one sample, sequenced in a study of cytomegalovirus exposure and HLA in healthy donors. Clones were sequenced by immunoSEQ multiplex PCR, and TCRdb holds only the in-frame ones, with some missing. Here the sample spans about 200,000 clones, 80% to 90% being singletons. Sequenced material: PBMCs. These receptors were obtained from a woman under 40 in good health and CMV-seronegative.

The chain uses TRBV28 and TRBJ2-5; 7 positions match TRBD2. V shed 2 bases, J shed 5 bases, and the junction held 2 bases outside the gene matches. Germline values: CDR1 MDHEN, CDR2 SYDVKM. CDR3 length: 13 amino acids. The CDR3 DNA is TGTGCCAGCAGTTTAACCGGGGGGGAGACCCAGTACTTC. It translates to CASSLTGGETQYF.

The chain employs TRBV6-6 and TRBJ2-7; 12 positions agree with TRBD2. The length of the CDR3 is 14 residues. V shed 6 bases and J 5 bases; nucleotides not matched to a gene: 5. From germline, CDR1 is MNHNY and CDR2 SVGAGI (reference sequence). The CDR3 protein is CASRASGRDDEQYF. CDR3 DNA: TGTGCCAGCAGGGCTAGCGGGAGGGACGACGAGCAGTACTTC.

V is TRBV25-1 and J is TRBJ2-3; possible D gene TRBD1, 5 bases. Germline loops: CDR1 MGHDK, CDR2 SYGVNS. The CDR3 is made up of 11 amino acids. V was cut by 7 bases and J by 8 bases, with 10 bases left in between. CDR3 nucleotides: TGTGCCAGCACTGGTCAGGGTACGCAGTATTTT. Translating it yields CASTGQGTQYF.

V and J are TRBV30 and TRBJ2-5, with 8 bases aligning to TRBD2. This CDR3 has 16 amino acids. From germline, CDR1 is GTSNPN and CDR2 SVGIG (reference sequence). V lost 0 bases and J lost 4; bases outside the gene matches: 10. The CDR3 coding sequence is TGTGCCTGGAGTGTACACAGCGGGAGCGCTGGAGAGACCCAGTACTTC. This codes for CAWSVHSGSAGETQYF.

V usage is TRBV15 and J usage is TRBJ2-3; D is perhaps TRBD2 (7 bases). This CDR3 has 14 amino acids. The germline V gene has CDR1 LNHNV and CDR2 YYDKDF (reference sequence). Trimming took 1 base from V and 4 from J, leaving 9 bases between them. CDR3 in DNA: TGTGCCACCAGCAGAGGGGGGGGCGCAGATACGCAGTATTTT. It encodes CATSRGGGADTQYF.

V and J are TRBV7-8 and TRBJ1-6; no reliable D call. Germline V gene data show CDR1 as SGHVS and CDR2 as FQNEAQ. V was shortened by 6 bases and J by 0 bases, with 12 bases between the two germline ends. This CDR3 spans 16 amino acids. CDR3 coding DNA: TGTGCCAGCAGGAAAGACACCAGCTCCTATAATTCACCCCTCCACTTT. Its protein product is CASRKDTSSYNSPLHF.

This chain links TRBV6-5 with TRBJ2-2, with 10 nucleotides matching TRBD1. The CDR3 is 15 amino acids. Trimming at V came to 4 bases and at J to 5 bases, leaving 4 bases not matched to a gene. Germline-derived CDR1 and CDR2 are MNHEY and SVGAGI. The CDR3 DNA follows: TGTGCCAGCAGTTTGACAGGGGGCAGGACCGGGGAGCTGTTTTTT. Protein sequence: CASSLTGGRTGELFF.

The V gene is TRBV11-2, the J gene TRBJ2-7, with TRBD2 matching 7 bases. The V segment lost 3 bases and the J segment 0 bases; nucleotides outside the gene matches: 5. Germline V gene lookup returns CDR1 SGHAT and CDR2 FQNNGV. The CDR3 has 15 amino acids. The CDR3 spells CASSFGLVSSYEQYF. In nucleotides, the CDR3 is TGTGCCAGCAGCTTCGGACTAGTCAGCTCCTACGAGCAGTACTTC. The complete variable domain, with remaining parts taken from reference TRBV11-2 and TRBJ2-7, reads EAGVAQSPRYKIIEKRQSVAFWCNPISGHATLYWYQQILGQGPKLLIQFQNNGVVDDSQLPKDRFSAERLKGVDSTLKIQPAKLEDSAVYLCASSFGLVSSYEQYFGPGTRLTVT.

This clone has just one count. J is TRBJ1-4 and V is TRBV4-1; D not certain. CDR3 size: 15 residues. The germline V and J ends were trimmed by 4 bases and 1 base, with 10 bases remaining between them. The germline CDR1 and CDR2 sequences are MGHRA and YSYEKL. The DNA of the CDR3 is TGCGCCAGCAGCCTCGGGTCTGGAACTAATGAAAAACTGTTTTTT. Translating gives CASSLGSGTNEKLFF.

The count of this clone is one. The chain combines TRBV28 with TRBJ2-2; perhaps TRBD1 as D (6 bases). CDR3 length: 14 residues. The germline V gene has CDR1 MDHEN and CDR2 SYDVKM. Trimming cost V 7 bases and J 3 bases, with 12 bases left between them. The chain's CDR3 is CASKKYRDTGELFF. As DNA, the CDR3 is TGTGCCAGCAAAAAATACAGGGACACCGGGGAGCTGTTTTTT. Together with reference TRBV28 and TRBJ2-2, the CDR3 gives the full variable domain: DVKVTQSSRYLVKRTGEKVFLECVQDMDHENMFWYRQDPGLGLRLIYFSYDVKMKEKGDIPEGYSVSREKKERFSLILESASTNQTSMYLCASKKYRDTGELFFGEGSRLTVL.

The chain has TRBV5-1 and TRBJ1-2; possible D gene TRBD1, 6 bases. V was shortened by 0 bases and J by 3 bases, with 18 bases between the two germline ends. Germline CDR1 reads SGHRS; CDR2 reads YFSETQ. CDR3 length equals 17 residues. The CDR3 reads CASSLAMGGGRDYGYTF. DNA of the CDR3: TGCGCCAGCAGCTTGGCCATGGGAGGGGGACGAGACTATGGCTACACCTTC.

The chain uses TRBV6-1 and TRBJ1-3; TRBD1 might be the D (5 bases). The CDR3 consists of 15 residues. V was clipped by 2 bases and J by 4 bases, with 12 bases between them. The germline gives CDR1 MNHNS, CDR2 SASEGT. In DNA, the CDR3 is TGTGCCAGCAGTGAACTCCAGGGTGCGGGAAACACCATATATTTT. As protein: CASSELQGAGNTIYF.

The rearrangement joins TRBV19 to TRBJ2-2; D might be TRBD1 (6 bases). Germline V gene sequence: CDR1 LNHDA, CDR2 SQIVND (reference sequence). Deletions cut 8 bases from V and 5 bases from J, with 12 bases between. This CDR3 has 13 residues. The DNA for the CDR3 is TGTGCCAGTCATCTTAGGGGGACCGGGGAGCTGTTTTTT. This codes for CASHLRGTGELFF.

This rearrangement joins TRBV5-4 to TRBJ2-7; possible D gene TRBD1, 6 bases. The germline V and J ends were trimmed by 4 bases and 6 bases, with 14 bases remaining between them. The CDR3 covers 13 residues. Germline lookup yields CDR1 SGHNT and CDR2 YYREEE (reference sequence). The CDR3: CASSQPGDLEQYF. CDR3 DNA: TGTGCCAGCAGCCAGCCAGGGGATCTCGAGCAGTACTTC. Full variable domain (missing parts from reference TRBV5-4 and TRBJ2-7): ETGVTQSPTHLIKTRGQQVTLRCSSQSGHNTVSWYQQALGQGPQFIFQYYREEENGRGNFPPRFSGLQFPNYSSELNVNALELDDSALYLCASSQPGDLEQYFGPGTRLTVT.

This chain uses TRBV5-6 with TRBJ2-1, with 8 bases fitting TRBD2. The V segment lost 0 bases and the J segment 6 bases; nucleotides outside the gene matches: 11. In germline, CDR1 is SGHDT, CDR2 YYEEEE. This CDR3 spans 17 amino acids. CDR3 sequence: CASSLGPAGDGGNEQFF. The CDR3 DNA follows: TGTGCCAGCAGCTTGGGGCCAGCGGGAGATGGGGGCAATGAGCAGTTCTTC.

The V gene is TRBV9, the J gene TRBJ2-1; 12 nucleotides line up with TRBD2. Germline CDR1 reads SGDLS; CDR2 reads YYNGEE. The CDR3 runs to 16 residues. Trimming removed 3 bases from V and 7 bases from J; junction bases left unmatched: 8. The DNA of the CDR3 is TGTGCCAGCAGCGAGTCTAGCGGGAGGGCGGGGAATGAGCAGTTCTTC. It specifies CASSESSGRAGNEQFF.

The J gene is TRBJ2-7, the V gene TRBV15, with 14 nucleotides matching TRBD2. This CDR3 region has 15 residues. Germline V gene sequence: CDR1 LNHNV, CDR2 YYDKDF (reference sequence). Trimming cost V 3 bases and J 6 bases; bases outside gene matches: 4. Written as DNA, the CDR3 is TGTGCCACCAGCAGGGGGACTAGCGGGAGAGGCGAGCAGTACTTC. Its protein is CATSRGTSGRGEQYF.

The chain combines TRBV9 with TRBJ1-2; D not resolved. This CDR3 region has 12 residues. V lost 0 bases and J lost 10, with 10 bases in between. Per germline, CDR1 SGDLS and CDR2 YYNGEE. CDR3 residues: CASSVVGGPYTF. CDR3 sequence (DNA): TGTGCCAGCAGCGTAGTCGGAGGACCCTACACCTTC.

The chain links TRBV28 to TRBJ2-5, with 7 bases that match TRBD1. After removal of 1 base from V and 5 bases from J, the junction contained 10 bases not matched to a gene. In germline, CDR1 is MDHEN, CDR2 SYDVKM. CDR3 length: 16 residues. CDR3 sequence reads: CASSLSTAFRGETQYF. The CDR3 DNA is TGTGCCAGCAGTTTATCGACCGCCTTCAGGGGGGAGACCCAGTACTTC.

J is TRBJ1-5 and V is TRBV6-7, with TRBD1 matching 7 bases. TRBV6-7 is reported as an ORF; its role is uncertain. Trimming cost V 5 bases and J 4 bases; bases outside gene matches: 14. This CDR3 has 17 amino acids. In DNA form, the CDR3 reads TGTGCCAGCAGTCCCCTCCCAAGGGGGCATGGTAATCAGCCCCAGCATTTT. This gives the protein CASSPLPRGHGNQPQHF.

A single count supports this clone. This chain uses TRBV5-4 with TRBJ1-6; 7 bases agree with TRBD1. The CDR3 consists of 19 residues. V shed 0 bases, J shed 10 bases, and the junction held 19 bases outside the gene matches. The germline CDR1 and CDR2 sequences are SGHNT and YYREEE (reference sequence). The CDR3 here is CASSLGRLFTGEGGSPLHF. DNA for the CDR3: TGTGCCAGCAGCTTGGGGAGGCTCTTTACAGGGGAAGGAGGGTCACCCCTCCACTTT.